This T cell receptor beta chain was recovered during a study of cytomegalovirus exposure and HLA in healthy donors. Profiled with immunoSEQ multiplex PCR; TCRdb holds only in-frame clones, not every one. The sample consists of about 120,000 clones, 88% of them appearing once. The CDR3 is 12 amino acids. CDR1 and CDR2 from the germline V gene are SQVTM and ANQGSEA. J lost 5 bases, V lost 7 bases, and 7 bases had no gene match. The chain employs TRBV29-1 and TRBJ1-1, with 7 bases matching TRBD1. The origin of this receptor is a woman under 30 in good health and CMV-seropositive. The sequencing input was PBMCs. CDR3: CSARQGGTEAFF. CDR3 in DNA: TGCAGCGCCCGGCAGGGGGGAACTGAAGCTTTCTTT.